A single sample is the source of the 3 T cell receptor beta chains below, sequenced in a study of blood T cell repertoires in COVID-19. Using immunoSEQ multiplex PCR, the repertoire was profiled, and TCRdb retains in-frame clones only, with some absent. The sample records around 300,000 clones, around 87% being singletons. Sequencing was carried out using peripheral blood. Source of these receptors: a woman between 50 and 59 years old with active or convalescent COVID-19.

A single count supports this clone. The chain joins TRBV6-6 to TRBJ2-6, with D possibly matching TRBD2 (5 bases). The CDR3 extends over 16 amino acids. Germline CDR1 is MNHNY and CDR2 is SVGAGI (reference sequence). V gave up 4 bases and J gave up 0 bases, with 10 bases separating them. The CDR3 reads CASSSFTSSGANVLTF. The CDR3 DNA reads TGTGCCAGCAGTTCTTTTACTAGCTCTGGGGCCAACGTCCTGACTTTC.

The chain recombines TRBV14 with TRBJ2-1, with 7 positions matching TRBD2. The CDR3 totals 15 residues. Germline CDR1 and CDR2: SGHDN and FVKESK. The V gene end was trimmed by 3 bases and the J gene end by 0 bases; junction bases not matched to a gene: 2. CDR3 DNA sequence: TGTGCCAGCAGCCACGGGGGGAGCTCCTACAATGAGCAGTTCTTC. It translates to CASSHGGSSYNEQFF.

CDR3 region: CAWRLGLTFGQTSTDTQYF. The DNA of the CDR3 is TGTGCCTGGAGGCTGGGACTAACATTTGGGCAAACTAGCACAGATACGCAGTATTTT. This chain links TRBV30 with TRBJ2-3; TRBD2 aligns across 7 bases. The CDR3 covers 19 residues. CDR1 and CDR2 (germline): GTSNPN, SVGIG (reference sequence). V was pared by 3 bases and J by 0 bases, with 18 bases of the junction left unmatched.